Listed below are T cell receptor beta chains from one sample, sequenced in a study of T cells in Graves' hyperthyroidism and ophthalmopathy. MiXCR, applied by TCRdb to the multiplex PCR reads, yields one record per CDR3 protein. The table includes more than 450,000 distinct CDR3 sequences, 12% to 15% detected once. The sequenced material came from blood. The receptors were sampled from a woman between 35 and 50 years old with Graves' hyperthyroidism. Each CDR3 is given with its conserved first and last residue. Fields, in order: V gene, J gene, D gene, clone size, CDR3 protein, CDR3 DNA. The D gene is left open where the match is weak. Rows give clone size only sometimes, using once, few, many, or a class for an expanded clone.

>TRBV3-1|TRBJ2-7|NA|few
CASNNRDSMYEQYF
TGTGCCAGCAACAACCGGGACTCGATGTACGAGCAGTACTTC
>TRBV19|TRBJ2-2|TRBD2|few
CASSIELAGGHTGELFF
TGTGCCAGTAGTATAGAACTAGCGGGAGGACACACCGGGGAGCTGTTTTTT
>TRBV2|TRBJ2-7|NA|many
CASSEAGFTSGEQYF
TGTGCCAGCAGTGAGGCCGGGTTCACCTCAGGGGAGCAGTACTTC
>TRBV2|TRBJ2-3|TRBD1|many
CASRKGAMGTDTQYF
TGTGCCAGCAGAAAGGGGGCTATGGGTACAGATACGCAGTATTTT
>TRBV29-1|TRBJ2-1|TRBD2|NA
CSVEWLAGGRSYNEQFF
TGCAGCGTTGAATGGTTGGCGGGAGGTCGCTCCTACAATGAGCAGTTCTTC
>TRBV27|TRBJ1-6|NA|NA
CASSGGFYNSPLHF
TGTGCCAGCAGTGGGGGCTTCTATAATTCACCCCTCCACTTT
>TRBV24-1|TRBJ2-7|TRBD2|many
CATSATSGDGYEQYF
TGTGCCACCAGTGCGACTAGCGGGGACGGCTACGAGCAGTACTTC
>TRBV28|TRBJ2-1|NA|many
CASSRERRWFF
TGTGCCAGCAGCCGGGAGAGGCGGTGGTTCTTC
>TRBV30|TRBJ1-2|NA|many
CAWSDPWGAANYGYTF
TGTGCCTGGAGTGACCCCTGGGGGGCGGCTAACTATGGCTACACCTTC
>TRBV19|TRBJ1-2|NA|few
CASSIHGLYYGYTF
TGTGCCAGTAGTATTCACGGATTATACTATGGCTACACCTTC
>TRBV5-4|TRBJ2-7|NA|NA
CASSPDRDNYEQYF
TGTGCCAGCAGCCCGGACCGGGACAACTACGAGCAGTACTTC
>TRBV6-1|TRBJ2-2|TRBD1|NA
CASSLPGQGRMGHRELFF
TGTGCCAGCAGCCTTCCGGGACAGGGGAGAATGGGACACCGGGAGCTGTTTTTT
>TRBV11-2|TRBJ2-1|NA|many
CASSLSRVGNEQFF
TGTGCCAGCAGCTTAAGCAGGGTGGGGAATGAGCAGTTCTTC
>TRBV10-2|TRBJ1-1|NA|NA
CASSESSLGFEAFF
TGCGCCAGCAGTGAGTCGAGCCTCGGTTTTGAAGCTTTCTTT
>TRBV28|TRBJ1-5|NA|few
CASSYTRDQNQPQHF
TGTGCCAGCAGCTATACCCGGGATCAAAACCAGCCCCAGCATTTT
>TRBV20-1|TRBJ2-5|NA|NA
CSAIVSIQETQYF
TGCAGTGCTATCGTCTCGATCCAAGAGACCCAGTACTTC
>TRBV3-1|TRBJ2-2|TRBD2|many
CASRRTSPNTGELFF
TGTGCCAGCAGACGGACTAGTCCCAACACCGGGGAGCTGTTTTTT
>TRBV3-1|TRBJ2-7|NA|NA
CASSRDGGFSYEQYF
TGTGCCAGCAGCCGAGACGGGGGTTTTTCCTACGAGCAGTACTTC
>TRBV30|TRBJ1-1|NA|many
CAWSNSGLRNVFAEAFF
TGTGCCTGGAGTAACTCGGGTCTGCGGAATGTGTTCGCTGAAGCTTTCTTT
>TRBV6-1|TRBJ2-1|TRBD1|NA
CASSPRQGRNEQFF
TGTGCCAGCAGTCCGCGACAGGGTCGAAATGAGCAGTTCTTC
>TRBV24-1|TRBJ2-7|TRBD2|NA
CATSDGLAYEQYF
TGTGCCACCAGTGACGGACTAGCGTACGAGCAGTACTTC
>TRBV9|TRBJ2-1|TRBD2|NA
CASSPQVASGLNEQFF
TGTGCCAGCAGCCCCCAGGTAGCTAGCGGGTTAAATGAGCAGTTCTTC
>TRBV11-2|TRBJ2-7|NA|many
CASSLAGSKSSYEQYF
TGTGCCAGCAGCTTAGCAGGCTCTAAAAGCTCCTACGAGCAGTACTTC
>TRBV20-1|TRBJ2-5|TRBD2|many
CSASDGLAGFLETQYF
TGCAGTGCTAGCGACGGACTAGCGGGATTTTTGGAGACCCAGTACTTC
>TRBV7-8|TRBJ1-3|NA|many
CASSLEVLGGNTIYF
TGTGCCAGCAGCTTAGAGGTGCTGGGGGGAAACACCATATATTTT
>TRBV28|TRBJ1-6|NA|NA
CASSLAYGLSPLHF
TGTGCCAGCAGTTTAGCCTACGGACTTTCACCCCTCCACTTT
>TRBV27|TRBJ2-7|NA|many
CASSQYGNEQYF
TGTGCCAGCAGTCAGTACGGAAACGAGCAGTACTTC
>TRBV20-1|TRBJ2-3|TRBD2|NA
CSARDGAGGYGDTQYF
TGCAGTGCTAGAGATGGCGCGGGAGGGTATGGAGATACGCAGTATTTT
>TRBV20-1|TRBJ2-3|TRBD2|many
CSAKVLAGGGTDTQYF
TGCAGTGCCAAGGTCCTAGCGGGAGGAGGCACAGATACGCAGTATTTT
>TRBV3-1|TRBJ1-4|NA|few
CASSLAGGEKLFF
TGTGCCAGCAGCCTAGCTGGAGGCGAAAAACTGTTTTTT
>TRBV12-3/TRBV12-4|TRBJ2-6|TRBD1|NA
CASDGTGDSGANVLTF
TGTGCCAGCGACGGGACAGGGGACTCTGGGGCCAACGTCCTGACTTTC
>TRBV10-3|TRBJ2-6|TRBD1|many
CATGQGALGGGANVLTF
TGTGCCACCGGACAGGGGGCTTTAGGTGGTGGGGCCAACGTCCTGACTTTC
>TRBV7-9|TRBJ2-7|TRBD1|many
CASSGWDRGGEQYF
TGTGCCAGCAGCGGTTGGGACAGGGGTGGCGAGCAGTACTTC
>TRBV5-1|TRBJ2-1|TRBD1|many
CASSSTGLYNEQFF
TGCGCCAGCAGCTCGACAGGGCTCTACAATGAGCAGTTCTTC
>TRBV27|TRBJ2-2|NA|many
CASSPGTSNTGELFF
TGTGCCAGCAGCCCCGGGACATCGAACACCGGGGAGCTGTTTTTT
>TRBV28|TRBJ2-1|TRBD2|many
CASSLSSGIYNEQFF
TGTGCCAGCAGTTTATCTAGCGGGATTTACAATGAGCAGTTCTTC
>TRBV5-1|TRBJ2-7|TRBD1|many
CASSGGQGNLYEQYF
TGCGCCAGCAGTGGGGGACAGGGAAATTTGTACGAGCAGTACTTC
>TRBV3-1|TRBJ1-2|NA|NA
CASSFLGQTNRNGYTF
TGTGCCAGCAGCTTTCTTGGACAGACCAATAGAAATGGCTACACCTTC
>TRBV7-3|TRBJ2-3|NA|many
CASSPGAGDTQYF
TGTGCCAGCAGCCCGGGTGCGGGAGATACGCAGTATTTT
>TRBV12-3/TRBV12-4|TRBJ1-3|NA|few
CASSFRSDTSGNTIYF
TGTGCCAGCAGTTTTAGATCGGACACCTCTGGAAACACCATATATTTT
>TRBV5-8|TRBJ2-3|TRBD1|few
CASSSPRQGWNTQYF
TGTGCCAGCAGCTCCCCACGACAGGGATGGAATACGCAGTATTTT